This T cell receptor (beta chain) was retrieved from a study of cytomegalovirus exposure and HLA in healthy donors. There are 13 residues in the CDR3. Germline CDR1 reads SGHNT; CDR2 reads YYREEE (reference sequence). V lost 1 base, J lost 4 bases, and 8 bases lay in between. Amplification used 60 Vbeta primers and 13 Jbeta primers. Profiling relied on immunoSEQ multiplex PCR, and the TCRdb table lists in-frame clones only, not all of them. The sample records 100,000 to 150,000 clones, roughly 70% being singletons. Sequencing input: PBMCs. This clonotype was obtained from a man aged 50-59 years in good health and CMV-seropositive. The chain joins TRBV5-4 to TRBJ1-2; tentatively, D is TRBD1 (5 bases). CDR3 coding DNA: TGTGCCAGCAGCTTGCAGGGAACCTATGGCTACACCTTC. Translated, it gives CASSLQGTYGYTF. Full variable domain (remainder filled in from reference TRBV5-4 and TRBJ1-2): ETGVTQSPTHLIKTRGQQVTLRCSSQSGHNTVSWYQQALGQGPQFIFQYYREEENGRGNFPPRFSGLQFPNYSSELNVNALELDDSALYLCASSLQGTYGYTFGSGTRLTVV.